A single sample is the source of the 27 T cell receptor beta chains below, sequenced in a study of blood T cell repertoires in COVID-19. The protocol was immunoSEQ multiplex PCR, while the TCRdb copy is restricted to in-frame clones and leaves out a portion. In the table there are 200,000 to 300,000 clones, about 87% of which are singletons. The sample comprised PBMCs or T cells enriched from blood (not recorded which). The receptor set was obtained from a woman aged 40 to 49 with acute COVID-19.

V is TRBV6-2 or TRBV6-3 and J is TRBJ2-5; D perhaps matches TRBD1 (6 bases). Trimming left V 5 bases short and J 1 base short, with 11 bases between. Germline-derived CDR1 and CDR2 are MNHEY and SVGEGT. CDR3 size: 14 residues. This CDR3 is CASSAGDLQETQYF. Here the CDR3 DNA reads TGTGCCAGCAGTGCAGGGGACCTCCAAGAGACCCAGTACTTC.

The chain couples TRBV4-3 to TRBJ1-6; D perhaps matches TRBD1 (5 bases). This CDR3 has 16 residues. Per the germline V gene, CDR1 is LGHNA and CDR2 is YSLEER. Trimming took 6 bases from V and 6 from J, leaving 18 bases between them. CDR3 region: CASSRTFDSLNSPLHF. The DNA of the CDR3 is TGCGCCAGCAGTCGAACCTTTGACAGCCTTAATTCACCCCTCCACTTT.

V gene TRBV5-1 combines with J gene TRBJ2-5; no clear D. This CDR3 contains 15 residues. Germline CDR1 SGHRS, CDR2 YFSETQ. V lost 2 bases, J lost 1 base, and 12 bases lay in between. CDR3 sequence: CASSFYEPFQETQYF. The CDR3 nucleotides are TGCGCCAGCAGCTTTTACGAGCCGTTCCAAGAGACCCAGTACTTC. Combining the CDR3 with reference TRBV5-1 and TRBJ2-5 gives the whole variable domain KAGVTQTPRYLIKTRGQQVTLSCSPISGHRSVSWYQQTPGQGLQFLFEYFSETQRNKGNFPGRFSGRQFSNSRSEMNVSTLELGDSALYLCASSFYEPFQETQYFGPGTRLLVL.

This clone came up once. This chain uses TRBV14 with TRBJ1-2; 7 bases map to TRBD1. CDR3 length equals 14 residues. Looked up from germline, CDR1 is SGHDN and CDR2 is FVKESK. J gave up 5 bases and V 1 base, and 4 bases lay outside the gene matches. This chain's CDR3 is CASSQGTGEYGYTF. CDR3 nucleotides: TGTGCCAGCAGCCAAGGAACAGGGGAATATGGCTACACCTTC.

J is TRBJ2-3 and V is TRBV7-9; D might be TRBD1 (5 bases). Germline V CDR1 and CDR2: SEHNR, FQNEAQ (reference sequence). This CDR3 spans 16 amino acids. V lost 1 base and J 6 bases, leaving 17 bases between the germline ends. CDR3 region: CASSLVAARATDTQYF. The CDR3 region has the DNA TGTGCCAGCAGCTTAGTGGCGGCCAGGGCAACGGATACGCAGTATTTT. The full variable domain, in which reference TRBV7-9 and TRBJ2-3 provide the parts outside the CDR3, is DTGVSQNPRHKITKRGQNVTFRCDPISEHNRLYWYRQTLGQGPEFLTYFQNEAQLEKSRLLSDRFSAERPKGSFSTLEIQRTEQGDSAMYLCASSLVAARATDTQYFGPGTRLTVL.

The chain has TRBV11-3 and TRBJ2-1; D is unresolved. Germline loops: CDR1 SGHNT, CDR2 YENEEA. The CDR3 is 17 residues long. The ends were cut back, 2 bases at V and 0 bases at J, with 14 bases in the middle. CDR3 residues: CASSLSSGKSSYNEQFF. Written as DNA, the CDR3 is TGTGCCAGCAGCTTATCGTCAGGAAAAAGCTCCTACAATGAGCAGTTCTTC.

The rearrangement uses TRBV11-3 and TRBJ2-2; TRBD1 agrees at 8 bases. CDR3 length: 17 residues. The germline CDR1 and CDR2 sequences are SGHNT and YENEEA. Trimming at V came to 0 bases and at J to 5 bases, leaving 8 bases not matched to a gene. The CDR3 spells CASSLDQGAPSTGELFF. The DNA for the CDR3 is TGTGCCAGCAGCTTAGATCAGGGGGCGCCTTCGACCGGGGAGCTGTTTTTT.

This rearrangement joins TRBV4-3 to TRBJ2-7, with D perhaps TRBD1 (6 bases). There are 15 residues in the CDR3. Germline V gene sequence: CDR1 LGHNA, CDR2 YSLEER. The V gene lost 0 bases and the J gene lost 3 bases, with 12 bases spanning the gap. The CDR3 sequence: CASSQDVGARYEQYF. The CDR3 bases are TGCGCCAGCAGCCAAGACGTGGGGGCTCGCTACGAGCAGTACTTC.

The chain uses TRBV7-9 and TRBJ1-2, with D possibly being TRBD1 (5 bases). The V end lost 0 bases, the J end lost 9 bases, and 20 bases lay between the germline ends. This CDR3 is built from 16 residues. The germline V gene encodes CDR1 SEHNR and CDR2 FQNEAQ (reference sequence). The CDR3, as DNA: TGTGCCAGCAGCTTAGCGCACGGCCAGGGTAGCATACGCTACACCTTC. Residues: CASSLAHGQGSIRYTF.

This chain connects TRBV30 to TRBJ1-1; D may be TRBD1 (6 bases). The V gene lost 2 bases and the J gene lost 5 bases, with 15 bases spanning the gap. This CDR3 comprises 14 residues. CDR1 is GTSNPN, CDR2 SVGIG, per germline (reference sequence). CDR3 sequence (DNA): TGTGCCTGGAGTCTGGGGGGGAGGGGGACTGAAGCTTTCTTT. Its protein product is CAWSLGGRGTEAFF.

The chain is built from TRBV3-1 (or the pseudogene TRBV3-2) and TRBJ1-3, with D maybe TRBD1 (6 bases). Trimming took off 1 base at V and 9 bases at J, with 16 bases between the two ends. Germline assignment: CDR1 LGHDT and CDR2 YNNKEL (reference sequence). The CDR3 has 15 residues. CDR3 sequence: CASSQVTLQGGTIYF. CDR3 sequence (DNA): TGTGCCAGCAGCCAAGTGACCCTACAAGGGGGCACCATATATTTT.

The chain joins TRBV4-1 to TRBJ1-1, with D hard to call. The V end lost 6 bases, the J end lost 5 bases, and 16 bases lay between the germline ends. Germline V CDR1 and CDR2: MGHRA, YSYEKL. The length of the CDR3 is 14 residues. The CDR3 nucleotides are TGCGCCAGCAGTTTAGGGCGTGGAGGAACTGAAGCTTTCTTT. Its protein is CASSLGRGGTEAFF.

This sequence joins TRBV6-2 or TRBV6-3 and TRBJ1-2, with a weak D call TRBD1 (5 bases). The CDR3 is made up of 14 amino acids. Trimming cost V 5 bases and J 8 bases, with 18 bases left between them. Germline CDR1 MNHEY, CDR2 SVGEGT. This CDR3 is CASSADVTGVGYTF. The CDR3 region has the DNA TGTGCCAGCAGTGCCGACGTAACGGGGGTAGGCTACACCTTC.

This clone was seen a few times. The V call is TRBV9, the J call TRBJ1-1, with 7 bases identical to TRBD1. V shed 0 bases, J shed 7 bases, and the junction held 9 bases outside the gene matches. The germline V gene has CDR1 SGDLS and CDR2 YYNGEE. The CDR3 sequence is 15 residues long. CDR3 nucleotide sequence: TGTGCCAGCAGCGTAGGAGGAACGGCAGGGGGTGAAGCTTTCTTT. Translating it yields CASSVGGTAGGEAFF.

The chain is built from TRBV11-2 and TRBJ1-1; 12 nucleotides line up with TRBD1. The CDR3 is 15 amino acids. V trimming: 3 bases; J trimming: 4 bases; junction bases outside the gene matches: 3. Per germline, CDR1 SGHAT and CDR2 FQNNGV. The CDR3 is CASSFWGQGATEAFF. CDR3 in DNA: TGTGCCAGCAGCTTTTGGGGACAGGGGGCCACTGAAGCTTTCTTT.

The gene calls are TRBV27 and TRBJ1-1, with 7 bases lining up with TRBD1. The CDR3 consists of 12 residues. J gave up 7 bases and V 6 bases, and 5 bases lay outside the gene matches. CDR1 MNHEY and CDR2 SMNVEV come from the germline V gene (reference sequence). CDR3 sequence (DNA): TGTGCCAGCAGCCGGGGACAGCGTGAAGCTTTCTTT. As protein: CASSRGQREAFF.

The V gene is TRBV30, the J gene TRBJ2-7, with D tentatively TRBD1 (6 bases). The CDR3 is made up of 13 amino acids. Germline CDR1 reads GTSNPN; CDR2 reads SVGIG (reference sequence). V lost 0 bases to trimming and J lost 5 bases, with 11 bases between them. The CDR3 is CAWSVQGTDEQYF. The CDR3 nucleotides are TGTGCCTGGAGTGTACAGGGTACCGACGAGCAGTACTTC.

This sequence joins TRBV5-1 and TRBJ1-2; TRBD1 agrees at 11 bases. CDR1 and CDR2 from the germline V gene are SGHRS and YFSETQ. Losses at the gene ends were 3 bases for V and 6 bases for J; bases not matched to a gene: 1. The CDR3 covers 13 residues. CDR3 region: CASSWDRGDGYTF. The CDR3 nucleotides are TGCGCCAGCAGCTGGGACAGGGGGGATGGCTACACCTTC.

The chain joins TRBV7-2 to TRBJ2-5, with D uncertain. From germline, CDR1 is SGHTA and CDR2 FQGNSA. CDR3 size: 13 residues. The germline V and J ends were trimmed by 2 bases and 0 bases, with 4 bases remaining between them. The CDR3 protein is CASSLSYQETQYF. The CDR3 bases are TGTGCCAGCAGCTTAAGCTACCAAGAGACCCAGTACTTC.

This sequence joins TRBV5-4 and TRBJ1-6; 7 bases are a match to TRBD1. This CDR3 is built from 15 residues. Germline V CDR1 and CDR2: SGHNT, YYREEE (reference sequence). Losses at the gene ends were 4 bases for V and 4 bases for J; bases not matched to a gene: 5. CDR3 amino acids: CASSGGTEYNSPLHF. In nucleotides, the CDR3 is TGTGCCAGCAGCGGGGGGACAGAATATAATTCACCCCTCCACTTT.

This sequence joins TRBV30 and TRBJ1-6, with TRBD1 matching 7 bases. From germline, CDR1 is GTSNPN and CDR2 SVGIG (reference sequence). This CDR3 comprises 15 residues. With 0 bases clipped from V and 10 bases from J, the junction kept 9 bases outside the gene matches. In nucleotides, the CDR3 is TGTGCCTGGAGTGTCGACAGGGCTAGAGGGTCACCCCTCCACTTT. This sequence encodes CAWSVDRARGSPLHF.

As DNA, the CDR3 is TGTGCCAGCACAAACAGGGGCTCTGGGGCCAACGTCCTGACTTTC. Translation gives CASTNRGSGANVLTF. The chain employs TRBV6-5 and TRBJ2-6; 7 positions agree with TRBD1. Germline lookup yields CDR1 MNHEY and CDR2 SVGAGI. This CDR3 has 15 amino acids. J gave up 0 bases and V 7 bases, and 3 bases lay outside the gene matches.

The chain joins TRBV9 to TRBJ2-5; TRBD2 agrees at 11 bases. CDR1 is SGDLS, CDR2 YYNGEE, per germline. This CDR3 is 15 amino acids long. Unmatched junction bases numbered 5, after V lost 5 bases and J lost 2 bases. The CDR3 protein is CASSASGGRQETQYF. The DNA of the CDR3 is TGTGCCAGCAGTGCTAGCGGGGGGCGTCAAGAGACCCAGTACTTC.

This sequence joins TRBV18 and TRBJ1-1; D is possibly TRBD1 (6 bases). Between the trimmed V and J ends, which lost 5 bases and 1 base, there was a span of 8 bases. Germline lookup yields CDR1 KGHSH and CDR2 LQKENI. This CDR3 is built from 13 residues. CDR3: CASSSDRNTEAFF. CDR3 bases: TGTGCCAGCTCATCGGACAGGAACACTGAAGCTTTCTTT.

This clone was recorded only once. In nucleotides, the CDR3 is TGTGCCAGCAGCTTGGACGGGGGATCGTCCTACGAGCAGTACTTC. Encoded protein: CASSLDGGSSYEQYF. The rearrangement joins TRBV5-6 to TRBJ2-7; D might be TRBD2 (6 bases). This CDR3 is built from 15 residues. V lost 0 bases and J lost 1, with 11 bases in between. Looked up from germline, CDR1 is SGHDT and CDR2 is YYEEEE.

For the CDR3, the DNA is TGCAGCGTTGTGGGGGGGGCAGGGGCCAATGAGCAGTTCTTC. It specifies CSVVGGAGANEQFF. This sequence joins TRBV29-1 and TRBJ2-1; D perhaps matches TRBD2 (7 bases). The germline gives CDR1 SQVTM, CDR2 ANQGSEA. V shed 4 bases and J shed 6 bases, with 16 bases lying between them. The CDR3 consists of 14 residues.

The CDR3, as DNA: TGTGCCAGCAGCTTAAGGGGTTTCGGTAATGAAAAACTGTTTTTT. This codes for CASSLRGFGNEKLFF. The chain has TRBV7-9 and TRBJ1-4; TRBD1 might be the D (5 bases). V was clipped by 2 bases and J by 4 bases, with 11 bases between them. The CDR3 contains 15 residues. Germline V gene data show CDR1 as SEHNR and CDR2 as FQNEAQ (reference sequence).